Below, 18 T cell receptor beta chains from the same sample are listed, as sequenced in a study of cytomegalovirus exposure and HLA in healthy donors listed by TCRdb under 2017. Library preparation used the immunoSEQ multiplex PCR assay. For the multiplex PCR, a mixture combining 60 forward primers for TCR Vbeta segments and 13 reverse primers for TCR Jbeta segments was used. The immuneACCESS repertoire file appears here via TCRdb, limited to in-frame rearrangements. These files lack a portion of the clones; in checked studies, under half of the deficit traces to unresolved V genes, and the cause of the others is not known. The sample's table covers some 200,000 clones. The top ten hold around 0.74% of the sample. The material sequenced was PBMCs. These receptors were obtained from a boy aged 5 to 17 in good health and CMV-seronegative.

J is TRBJ2-3 and V is TRBV4-2; 9 nucleotides match TRBD2. This CDR3 spans 20 amino acids. Germline CDR1 reads LGHNA; CDR2 reads YNFKEQ. Trimming took 0 bases from V and 8 from J; bases not matched to a gene: 21. CDR3: CASSQEAWVAGEVTRGTQYF. The CDR3 DNA reads TGTGCCAGCAGCCAAGAGGCTTGGGTAGCGGGGGAGGTGACCCGCGGTACGCAGTATTTT.

This rearrangement joins TRBV9 to TRBJ1-3; D is undetermined. CDR1 and CDR2 from the germline V gene are SGDLS and YYNGEE. The length of the CDR3 is 15 residues. Trimming took off 2 bases at V and 0 bases at J, with 9 bases between the two ends. Here the CDR3 DNA reads TGTGCCAGCAGCGTCATAGGGAGCTCTGGAAACACCATATATTTT. Translation gives CASSVIGSSGNTIYF.

The J gene is TRBJ1-1, the V gene TRBV5-4, with 7 positions matching TRBD1. Losses at the gene ends were 2 bases for V and 1 base for J; bases not matched to a gene: 8. The CDR3 is 16 residues long. Germline V gives CDR1 SGHNT, CDR2 YYREEE (reference sequence). The CDR3 nucleotides read TGTGCCAGCAGCTTCGGACAGGACTACGGGAACACTGAAGCTTTCTTT. This translates into CASSFGQDYGNTEAFF.

This sequence joins TRBV6-5 and TRBJ2-7; 8 bases match TRBD1. The CDR3 extends over 15 amino acids. Unmatched junction bases numbered 7, after V lost 6 bases and J lost 0 bases. Germline V gene lookup returns CDR1 MNHEY and CDR2 SVGAGI. This CDR3 reads CASRPDRGASYEQYF. The CDR3 DNA follows: TGTGCCAGCAGGCCCGACAGGGGTGCCTCCTACGAGCAGTACTTC.

The chain uses TRBV7-7 and TRBJ1-4, with D unclear. Per the germline V gene, CDR1 is SSHAT and CDR2 is FNYEAQ (reference sequence). CDR3 length: 13 residues. V was trimmed by 5 bases and J by 2 bases, leaving 6 bases between them. CDR3 region: CASSLQTNEKLFF. CDR3 nucleotides: TGTGCCAGCAGCCTTCAGACTAATGAAAAACTGTTTTTT.

The chain links TRBV2 to TRBJ2-7; 7 nucleotides match TRBD1. The CDR3 has 15 residues. The germline gives CDR1 SNHLY, CDR2 FYNNEI. V was pared by 5 bases and J by 3 bases, with 10 bases of the junction left unmatched. CDR3 nucleotide sequence: TGTGCCAGCAGTCGAGAGGACAGGCCGCACTACGAGCAGTACTTC. Protein: CASSREDRPHYEQYF. The full variable domain, its missing parts supplied by reference TRBV2 and TRBJ2-7, is EPEVTQTPSHQVTQMGQEVILRCVPISNHLYFYWYRQILGQKVEFLVSFYNNEISEKSEIFDDQFSVERPDGSNFTLKIRSTKLEDSAMYFCASSREDRPHYEQYFGPGTRLTVT.

The V call is TRBV4-1, the J call TRBJ2-7; tentatively, D is TRBD1 (5 bases). Looked up from germline, CDR1 is MGHRA and CDR2 is YSYEKL. Trimming took off 2 bases at V and 4 bases at J, with 21 bases between the two ends. This CDR3 has 17 amino acids. The CDR3 nucleotides read TGCGCCAGCAGCCAAAGAGAGTTCAGGGAAAAAAATTACGAGCAGTACTTC. Translation gives CASSQREFREKNYEQYF.

The chain joins TRBV5-1 to TRBJ2-1, with D tentatively TRBD1 (5 bases). There are 13 residues in the CDR3. Germline-derived CDR1 and CDR2 are SGHRS and YFSETQ. V lost 8 bases, J lost 6 bases, and 15 bases lay in between. CDR3 sequence reads: CARGEPRFNEQFF. The CDR3 region has the DNA TGCGCCAGAGGGGAACCCCGGTTCAATGAGCAGTTCTTC.

Comment on this clone: The junction does not match germline at one end; this may be a read error. The rearrangement links TRBV11-2 to TRBJ2-1; D might be TRBD2 (6 bases). Germline V gene lookup returns CDR1 SGHAT and CDR2 FQNNGV. The length of the CDR3 is 18 residues. The CDR3 DNA is TGTGCCAACAGCTTATTGGGAGTGGAAGGGACTTATTACAATGAGCAGTTCTTC. It yields the protein CANSLLGVEGTYYNEQFF.

The chain has TRBV10-3 and TRBJ1-2, with 7 bases fitting TRBD1. In germline, CDR1 is ENHRY, CDR2 SYGVKD. Germline trimming cut 5 bases from V and 3 bases from J; bases unmatched to any gene: 9. CDR3 length equals 15 residues. CDR3 in amino acids: CAISISTGQDYGYTF. Written as DNA, the CDR3 is TGTGCCATCAGTATTTCAACAGGACAGGACTATGGCTACACCTTC.

V usage is TRBV11-2 and J usage is TRBJ2-7, with D perhaps TRBD1 (6 bases). V was clipped by 0 bases and J by 3 bases, with 9 bases between them. The CDR3 is 14 amino acids. CDR1 SGHAT and CDR2 FQNNGV come from the germline V gene. CDR3 protein: CASSLETGDYEQYF. CDR3 DNA: TGTGCCAGCAGCTTAGAGACAGGAGACTACGAGCAGTACTTC.

The chain combines TRBV28 with TRBJ1-3; no clear D. Germline V gene sequence: CDR1 MDHEN, CDR2 SYDVKM. V gave up 8 bases and J gave up 0 bases, with 11 bases separating them. This CDR3 comprises 14 residues. CDR3 in amino acids: CASARRLSGNTIYF. CDR3 sequence (DNA): TGTGCCAGCGCCCGAAGACTCTCTGGAAACACCATATATTTT.

The genes are TRBV7-2 and TRBJ2-1; a weak D match, TRBD1 (5 bases). Trimming pared 2 bases from V and 1 base from J, leaving 9 bases between. Germline loops: CDR1 SGHTA, CDR2 FQGNSA. The CDR3 is made up of 15 amino acids. CDR3: CASSLTAGSYNEQFF. CDR3 coding DNA: TGTGCCAGCAGCTTAACCGCAGGGTCCTACAATGAGCAGTTCTTC. Complete variable domain (other parts from reference TRBV7-2 and TRBJ2-1): GAGVSQSPSNKVTEKGKDVELRCDPISGHTALYWYRQSLGQGLEFLIYFQGNSAPDKSGLPSDRFSAERTGGSVSTLTIQRTQQEDSAVYLCASSLTAGSYNEQFFGPGTRLTVL.

The rearrangement uses TRBV11-2 and TRBJ1-1; 10 bases map to TRBD1. After removal of 4 bases from V and 3 bases from J, the junction contained 5 bases not matched to a gene. Germline CDR1 is SGHAT and CDR2 is FQNNGV. The CDR3 runs 15 residues. The CDR3 nucleotides read TGTGCCAGCAGCTCACAAGGACAGGGGGACACTGAAGCTTTCTTT. Translated, it gives CASSSQGQGDTEAFF.

V and J are TRBV11-2 and TRBJ2-7; D is unclear. V was clipped by 5 bases and J by 2 bases, with 10 bases between them. Germline V lookup: CDR1 SGHAT, CDR2 FQNNGV. The CDR3 runs 13 residues. The CDR3 DNA is TGTGCCAGCAGCCTACCCGACACCTACGAGCAGTACTTC. This sequence encodes CASSLPDTYEQYF.

In regard to this clone: Different DNA sequences within this sample yield the same CDR3. The rearrangement uses TRBV6-1 and TRBJ1-4, with a possible D match to TRBD1 (5 bases). Trimming left V 2 bases short and J 1 base short, with 17 bases between. Germline CDR1 MNHNS, CDR2 SASEGT. The CDR3 runs 18 residues. In DNA form, the CDR3 reads TGTGCCAGCAGTGAATATCTCGCGCTCGGGGGAACTAATGAAAAACTGTTTTTT. Translating gives CASSEYLALGGTNEKLFF.

This chain uses TRBV6-5 with TRBJ2-6; weak D call: TRBD2 (5 bases). V gave up 3 bases and J gave up 0 bases, with 6 bases separating them. CDR1 MNHEY and CDR2 SVGAGI come from the germline V gene. The CDR3 covers 15 residues. The CDR3 protein is CASSYRGSGANVLTF. DNA for the CDR3: TGTGCCAGCAGTTATCGGGGCTCTGGGGCCAACGTCCTGACTTTC.

The J gene is TRBJ2-2, the V gene TRBV19, with D unclear. Trimming removed 2 bases at V and 0 bases at J, with 10 bases between. The CDR3 is made up of 16 amino acids. Germline V gene lookup returns CDR1 LNHDA and CDR2 SQIVND (reference sequence). CDR3 nucleotides: TGTGCCAGTAGTATAACCAGTGCCGCGAACACCGGGGAGCTGTTTTTT. This encodes CASSITSAANTGELFF. Together with reference TRBV19 and TRBJ2-2, the CDR3 gives the full variable domain: DGGITQSPKYLFRKEGQNVTLSCEQNLNHDAMYWYRQDPGQGLRLIYYSQIVNDFQKGDIAEGYSVSREKKESFPLTVTSAQKNPTAFYLCASSITSAANTGELFFGEGSRLTVL.